Listed here are 16 T cell receptor beta chains from one sample, sequenced in a study of blood T cell repertoires in COVID-19. Only in-frame clones appear in the TCRdb table, and some are missing; sequencing was by immunoSEQ multiplex PCR. This table has 200,000 to 250,000 clones, around 81% appearing once. The sample comprised peripheral blood. The receptors were gathered from an older woman with acute or convalescent COVID-19.

The CDR3 region has the DNA TGCGCCAGCAGCTTGGGACTTTCGAACACTGAAGCTTTCTTT. This sequence encodes CASSLGLSNTEAFF. This rearrangement joins TRBV5-1 to TRBJ1-1; D ambiguous. V was trimmed by 0 bases and J by 1 base, leaving 7 bases between them. In germline, CDR1 is SGHRS, CDR2 YFSETQ. This CDR3 region has 14 residues.

The V gene is TRBV6-5, the J gene TRBJ1-6; D gene ambiguous. V gave up 8 bases and J gave up 10 bases, with 15 bases separating them. Germline V gene data show CDR1 as MNHEY and CDR2 as SVGAGI. The CDR3 length is 13 residues. CDR3 amino acids: CASSEEGGSPLHF. The CDR3 DNA reads as TGTGCCAGCTCCGAGGAAGGTGGATCACCCCTCCACTTT.

This clone has more than one count but fewer than ten. The rearrangement uses TRBV30 and TRBJ1-5; D might be TRBD1 (5 bases). Germline V gives CDR1 GTSNPN, CDR2 SVGIG (reference sequence). V lost 4 bases and J lost 11, with 18 bases in between. This CDR3 is built from 13 residues. The CDR3: CAWTSSGERAQHF. The CDR3, as DNA: TGTGCCTGGACTTCCTCGGGGGAGAGAGCCCAGCATTTT.

This sequence joins TRBV19 and TRBJ2-2, with TRBD2 matching 9 bases. Germline V gene data show CDR1 as LNHDA and CDR2 as SQIVND (reference sequence). V lost 5 bases, J lost 1 base, and 11 bases stayed unmatched. The CDR3 extends over 18 amino acids. The CDR3 loop reads CASSGRGKRGVNTGELFF. CDR3 nucleotides: TGTGCCAGTAGTGGCCGGGGGAAGCGGGGGGTGAACACCGGGGAGCTGTTTTTT. The variable domain in full, completed from reference TRBV19 and TRBJ2-2, reads DGGITQSPKYLFRKEGQNVTLSCEQNLNHDAMYWYRQDPGQGLRLIYYSQIVNDFQKGDIAEGYSVSREKKESFPLTVTSAQKNPTAFYLCASSGRGKRGVNTGELFFGEGSRLTVL.

The CDR3 DNA reads TGTGCCAGCTCACGCACCGTACCGGGTGGCAGTGATAACCACAATGAGCAGTTCTTC. Amino acid sequence: CASSRTVPGGSDNHNEQFF. The chain joins TRBV18 to TRBJ2-1; unclear D gene. The V end was cut by 4 bases, the J end by 5 bases, with 27 bases between. The length of the CDR3 is 19 residues. Per germline, CDR1 KGHSH and CDR2 LQKENI.

The J gene is TRBJ1-2, the V gene TRBV11-2, with D possibly TRBD1 on 6 matching bases. Germline loops: CDR1 SGHAT, CDR2 FQNNGV. Trimming removed 3 bases from V and 2 bases from J, with 7 bases in between. CDR3 length: 13 amino acids. CDR3 residues: CASSFQGNYGYTF. CDR3 in DNA: TGTGCCAGCAGCTTTCAGGGGAACTATGGCTACACCTTC.

This chain links TRBV11-3 with TRBJ2-1; 8 bases map to TRBD1. V was pared by 5 bases and J by 10 bases, with 7 bases of the junction left unmatched. The CDR3 is 13 amino acids. Germline values: CDR1 SGHNT, CDR2 YENEEA. This CDR3 reads CASSASGGSEQFF. The DNA of the CDR3 is TGTGCCAGCAGCGCATCAGGGGGCTCCGAGCAGTTCTTC.

V and J are TRBV9 and TRBJ2-2, with 10 nucleotides matching TRBD1. The J segment lost 6 bases and the V segment lost 1 base, leaving 6 bases of the junction unmatched. Germline loops: CDR1 SGDLS, CDR2 YYNGEE. The CDR3 totals 16 residues. The CDR3 region is CASSVTGTGVSGELFF. CDR3 bases: TGTGCCAGCAGCGTAACCGGGACAGGGGTGTCCGGGGAGCTGTTTTTT.

A few counts support this clone. The V and J genes are TRBV7-2 and TRBJ2-3, with 7 bases identical to TRBD1. The CDR3 is 14 amino acids. Germline CDR1 reads SGHTA; CDR2 reads FQGNSA. Trimming took 2 bases from V and 4 from J; bases not matched to a gene: 3. The CDR3 loop is CASSLQTGSDTQYF. CDR3 nucleotide sequence: TGTGCCAGCAGCTTACAGACAGGGTCAGATACGCAGTATTTT. The variable domain in full, with the rest retrieved from reference TRBV7-2 and TRBJ2-3, is GAGVSQSPSNKVTEKGKDVELRCDPISGHTALYWYRQSLGQGLEFLIYFQGNSAPDKSGLPSDRFSAERTGGSVSTLTIQRTQQEDSAVYLCASSLQTGSDTQYFGPGTRLTVL.

The rearrangement links TRBV6-5 to TRBJ2-2; D is unclear. From germline, CDR1 is MNHEY and CDR2 SVGAGI. The CDR3 length is 12 residues. Deletions cut 8 bases from V and 1 base from J, with 5 bases between. The CDR3 region is CASQLNTGELFF. CDR3 bases: TGTGCCAGCCAACTGAACACCGGGGAGCTGTTTTTT.

This clone appeared once. This rearrangement joins TRBV6-5 to TRBJ2-7; maybe TRBD1 (5 bases). Germline-derived CDR1 and CDR2 are MNHEY and SVGAGI. The V and J ends lost 2 bases and 0 bases respectively, with 14 bases between them. CDR3 length: 16 residues. CDR3: CASSYGAGRSSYEQYF. The CDR3 nucleotides read TGTGCCAGCAGTTACGGGGCAGGGCGTAGCTCCTACGAGCAGTACTTC.

This sequence joins TRBV2 and TRBJ2-7, with TRBD2 identical over 7 bases. J gave up 3 bases and V 4 bases, and 3 bases lay outside the gene matches. The CDR3 is 13 amino acids. Germline CDR1 reads SNHLY; CDR2 reads FYNNEI. CDR3 nucleotide sequence: TGTGCCAGCAGTGTAAGCGGGGTCTACGAGCAGTACGTC. This gives the protein CASSVSGVYEQYV.

The V and J genes are TRBV24-1 and TRBJ2-5; no reliable D call. V was cut by 4 bases and J by 5 bases, with 16 bases left in between. This CDR3 is 15 amino acids long. The germline CDR1 and CDR2 sequences are KGHDR and SFDVKD. The CDR3 is CATSDAAGGSETQYF. Here the CDR3 DNA reads TGTGCCACCAGTGACGCGGCCGGTGGGTCGGAGACCCAGTACTTC.

The CDR3 sequence: CASSANGGETQYF. The DNA for the CDR3 is TGTGCCAGCAGCGCCAACGGGGGGGAGACCCAGTACTTC. The chain is built from TRBV11-3 and TRBJ2-5; 7 bases are a match to TRBD2. CDR1 and CDR2 (germline): SGHNT, YENEEA. Losses at the gene ends were 5 bases for V and 5 bases for J; bases not matched to a gene: 5. The CDR3 is 13 amino acids. The full variable domain, completed using reference TRBV11-3 and TRBJ2-5, is EAGVVQSPRYKIIEKKQPVAFWCNPISGHNTLYWYLQNLGQGPELLIRYENEEAVDDSQLPKDRFSAERLKGVDSTLKIQPAELGDSAVYLCASSANGGETQYFGPGTRLLVL.

About this clone itself: Sequence at one end of the junction differs from germline and may be a read error. The chain recombines TRBV10-1 with TRBJ1-3; D not certain. The germline V gene has CDR1 WNHNN and CDR2 SYGVQD (reference sequence). CDR3 length: 13 amino acids. The CDR3 region is CASCENKFGKIYF. The CDR3 DNA is TGCGCCAGCTGTGAGAATAAGTTCGGGAAAATATATTTT.

Here the CDR3 DNA reads TGTGCCAGCAGCCCTAGCTCCTACGAGCAGTACTTC. Translation gives CASSPSSYEQYF. The J gene is TRBJ2-7, the V gene TRBV13; unclear D gene. The CDR3 contains 12 residues. The ends were cut back, 5 bases at V and 0 bases at J, with 5 bases in the middle. Germline-derived CDR1 and CDR2 are PRHDT and FYEKMQ (reference sequence).